These 6 T cell receptor beta chains came from one sample sequenced in a study of vaccination effects on CD4 cells after COVID-19. These receptors lack a known antigen. Using immunoSEQ multiplex PCR, the repertoire was profiled, and TCRdb retains in-frame clones only, with some absent. The repertoire includes around 60,000 clones, approximately 79% of them detected once, and 2.5% to 3% sits in the top ten. Antigen-specific CD4+ T cells expanded by the ViraFEST assay with viral peptide pools were then sequenced. At the end of about ten days of culture, CD4+ T cells were isolated. Having tested negative for nucleocapsid antibodies, the vaccine recipients showed no prior SARS-CoV-2 infection. Sequencing was performed on CD4+ T cells from PBMCs cultured with HCoV-NL63 spike peptides, taken before COVID-19 vaccination. The receptors derive from a human donor who received a COVID-19 vaccine.

The chain carries TRBV12-3 or TRBV12-4 and TRBJ1-5; possibly TRBD1 for D (6 bases). The germline V and J ends were trimmed by 2 bases and 6 bases, with 8 bases remaining between them. This CDR3 has 13 residues. The CDR3 DNA sequence: TGTGCCAGCAGTTTATTAGGGGGTCAGCCCCAGCATTTT. It codes for CASSLLGGQPQHF.

The chain uses TRBV7-2 and TRBJ2-6; D gene ambiguous. Germline CDR1 SGHTA, CDR2 FQGNSA. The CDR3 totals 19 residues. Trimming removed 1 base from V and 1 base from J, with 17 bases in between. The CDR3 DNA reads as TGTGCCAGCAGCTTAGAGTCTATTGGTCCTCCTTCTGGGGCCAACGTCCTGACTTTC. Its protein product is CASSLESIGPPSGANVLTF.

The V call is TRBV24-1, the J call TRBJ1-1; the D gene is possibly TRBD1 (6 bases). V was pared by 3 bases and J by 8 bases, with 21 bases between. The germline gives CDR1 KGHDR, CDR2 SFDVKD. CDR3 size: 16 residues. The DNA for the CDR3 is TGTGCCACCAGTGATAGCCGGAGGGGGGGGGCCCACGAAGCTTTCTTT. It specifies CATSDSRRGGAHEAFF.

The chain couples TRBV27 to TRBJ2-3; 7 nucleotides line up with TRBD1. Germline loops: CDR1 MNHEY, CDR2 SMNVEV (reference sequence). The CDR3 covers 14 residues. V lost 5 bases to trimming and J lost 4 bases; unmatched junction nucleotides: 6. The CDR3 spells CASSTRGPADTQYF. Here the CDR3 DNA reads TGTGCCAGCAGTACAAGGGGGCCCGCAGATACGCAGTATTTT.

The chain is built from TRBV19 and TRBJ1-5; D uncertain. Trimming took 3 bases from V and 4 from J, leaving 10 bases between them. The CDR3 has 14 amino acids. In germline, CDR1 is LNHDA, CDR2 SQIVND (reference sequence). The CDR3 is CASSISLLNQPQHF. The CDR3 DNA reads TGTGCCAGTAGTATTTCCCTACTAAATCAGCCCCAGCATTTT.

This chain connects TRBV5-1 to TRBJ1-3; D is undetermined. The V and J ends lost 2 bases and 2 bases respectively, with 8 bases between them. Germline V gene lookup returns CDR1 SGHRS and CDR2 YFSETQ. CDR3 length: 14 amino acids. CDR3 residues: CASSLGGAGNTIYF. The CDR3, as DNA: TGCGCCAGCAGCTTAGGAGGTGCTGGAAACACCATATATTTT.